The 7 T cell receptor delta chains in this list originate from one sample, sequenced in a study of Vγ9Vδ2 T cells in congenital toxoplasmosis. A single-tube template-switch cDNA reaction was primed with TRGC- and TRDC-specific primers. The TRGC primer was designed to target TRGC1 and TRGC2 alike. TCRdb redid the clone calls on the reads with CATT. The table shows roughly 350 delta-chain clones, with around half occurring only once. Sequencing was carried out using gamma-delta T cells from blood. These receptors were taken from a child younger than 10 born to a mother with Toxoplasma gondii infection during pregnancy, either congenitally infected or uninfected (not recorded which).

This clone appeared once. It differs at one base from a far larger clone, so likely a read error. The sample carries other DNA sequences with the same CDR3. The rearrangement links TRDV2 to TRDJ1; D uncertain. TCRdb carries no J gene annotation; the J gene was assigned here by matching the DNA with germline. The CDR3 is made up of 16 amino acids. The germline gives CDR1 GEAIGNYY, CDR2 EKD. CDR3 nucleotides: TGTGCTTGTGACACGCTCGTCACTTCGTACACCGATAAACTCATCTTT. It specifies CACDTLVTSYTDKLIF.

Points on this clone: TCRdb's protein for this DNA is that of a much larger clone and differs from the translation at residue 15, likely a read error; the protein shown is the DNA translation. No J gene was called, and the V gene is TRDV2; the table gives TRDD3 as D, unverified against the DNA. CDR3 size: 17 residues. Per the germline V gene, CDR1 is GEAIGNYY and CDR2 is EKD. The CDR3 region is CACDGVLGTSLTAQRFF. The CDR3 nucleotides are TGTGCCTGTGACGGGGTACTGGGGACCTCTTTGACAGCACAACGCTTCTTT.

Concerning this clone: TCRdb's protein for this DNA is that of a much larger clone and differs from the translation at residue 3, likely a read error; the protein shown is the DNA translation. This chain connects TRDV1 to TRDJ1, with D possibly being TRDD3 (5 bases). TCRdb does not report a J gene; here it was assigned by matching the DNA to germline references. The germline gives CDR1 TSWWSYY, CDR2 QGS. This CDR3 spans 19 amino acids. This chain's CDR3 is CAIGEQGLPNWTYTDKLIF. The CDR3 DNA is TGTGCTATTGGGGAACAGGGGCTACCGAACTGGACCTACACCGATAAACTCATCTTT.

A remark on this clone: The protein that TCRdb holds for this DNA derives from a much larger clone and differs from the translated DNA at residue 5, which likely indicates a read error; the protein shown here is translated from the DNA. V and J are TRDV2 and TRDJ2; 8 positions agree with TRDD3. Since TCRdb gives no J gene, matching the DNA to germline was used here to assign it. Losses at the gene ends were 2 bases for V and 1 base for J; bases not matched to a gene: 2. Germline V gene sequence: CDR1 GEAIGNYY, CDR2 EKD. The CDR3 has 15 amino acids. The CDR3 DNA is TGTGCCTGTGACATGCTGGGGGATTTGACAGCACAACTCTTCTTT. Translation: CACDMLGDLTAQLFF.

In regard to this clone: TCRdb shows a much larger clone's protein in place of this DNA's translation, and the two differ at residue 7, likely through a read error; the protein shown is translated from the DNA. V gene TRDV1 combines with J gene TRDJ1; no definite D call. The J gene is not listed in TCRdb, so it was assigned here from a DNA match to germline. This CDR3 has 18 amino acids. V lost 3 bases and J 1 base, leaving 21 bases between the germline ends. From germline, CDR1 is TSWWSYY and CDR2 QGS. CDR3: CALGEDSHKNTTTDKLIF. The CDR3 bases are TGTGCTCTTGGGGAGGACTCCCATAAAAACACTACCACCGATAAACTCATCTTT.

Comments on this clone: This DNA's translation and the protein TCRdb lists, from a much larger clone, do not match at residues 6 and 13, likely due to a read error; the protein shown is translated from the DNA. The chain recombines TRDV1 with TRDJ1, with D unclear. Assignment of the J gene here rests on matching the DNA to germline, because TCRdb gives none. The ends were cut back, 3 bases at V and 3 bases at J, with 23 bases in the middle. This CDR3 region has 18 residues. Germline CDR1 and CDR2: TSWWSYY and QGS. The CDR3 sequence is CALGENPHKNTTADKLIF. The CDR3 DNA is TGTGCTCTTGGGGAGAACCCCCATAAAAACACTACCGCCGATAAACTCATCTTT.

The sample holds a few counts of this clone. A far larger clone differs by one base, so this is likely a read error. This same CDR3 is encoded by further DNA sequences in the sample. This rearrangement joins TRDV2 to TRDJ1; D unclear. The J gene, missing from TCRdb, was assigned here through DNA to germline matching. Trimming took off 1 base at V and 0 bases at J, with 14 bases between the two ends. Per germline, CDR1 GEAIGNYY and CDR2 EKD. The CDR3 contains 16 residues. The CDR3, as DNA: TGTGCCTGTGACACGCTCGTCACGTCGTACACCGATAAACTCATCTTT. Amino acid sequence: CACDTLVTSYTDKLIF.